This T cell receptor (beta chain) stems from a study of cytomegalovirus exposure and HLA in healthy donors. Study as a whole: The roughly 120 validation repertoires, a later analysis reported, used the same platform as the roughly 610 first-cohort repertoires.

Turning to this clone: The antigen is undetermined.

General observations from the study: Later, an analysis found that TCR clusters from the first cohort tended to co-occur in the 120 validation repertoires. The study labeled roughly 160 TCR beta chains cytomegalovirus-associated.

The junction had 2 bases not matched to a gene; V was cut back by 1 base and J by 3 bases. This CDR3 comprises 14 residues. Germline CDR1 reads SGHRS; CDR2 reads YFSETQ. Produced via immunoSEQ multiplex PCR; TCRdb's table is partial and in-frame only. Among about 120,000 clones, approximately 85% were seen once, and the ten largest hold roughly 5%. Sequencing used PBMCs. This chain uses TRBV5-1 with TRBJ2-7, with 9 bases fitting TRBD2. This clonotype was sampled from a man aged 18-30 years in good health and CMV-seronegative. The CDR3 DNA reads TGCGCCAGCAGCTTGAGCGGGGGGTTCTACGAGCAGTACTTC. Amino acid sequence: CASSLSGGFYEQYF. Supplemented by reference TRBV5-1 and TRBJ2-7, the full variable domain reads KAGVTQTPRYLIKTRGQQVTLSCSPISGHRSVSWYQQTPGQGLQFLFEYFSETQRNKGNFPGRFSGRQFSNSRSEMNVSTLELGDSALYLCASSLSGGFYEQYFGPGTRLTVT.